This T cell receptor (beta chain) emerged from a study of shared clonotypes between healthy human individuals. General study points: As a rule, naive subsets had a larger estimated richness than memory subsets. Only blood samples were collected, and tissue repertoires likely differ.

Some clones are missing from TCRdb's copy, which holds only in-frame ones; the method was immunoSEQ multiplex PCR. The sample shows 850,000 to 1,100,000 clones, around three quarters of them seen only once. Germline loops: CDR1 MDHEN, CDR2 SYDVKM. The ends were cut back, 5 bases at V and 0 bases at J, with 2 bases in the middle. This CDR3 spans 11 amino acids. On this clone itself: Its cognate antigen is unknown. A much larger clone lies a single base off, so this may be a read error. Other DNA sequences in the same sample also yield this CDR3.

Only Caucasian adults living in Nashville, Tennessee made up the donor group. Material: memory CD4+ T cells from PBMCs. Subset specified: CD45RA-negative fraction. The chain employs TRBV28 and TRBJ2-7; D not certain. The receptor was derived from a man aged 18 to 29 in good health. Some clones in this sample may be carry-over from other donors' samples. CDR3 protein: CASSASYEQYF. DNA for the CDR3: TGTGCCAGCAGTGCCTCCTACGAGCAGTACTTC.